This TCR beta chain was retrieved from a study of cytomegalovirus exposure and HLA in healthy donors. The study, taken as a whole, reports: At a 0.05 false discovery rate, a later analysis found approximately 15,000 TCR beta sequences to be associated with HLA alleles. Reports credit the classifier with highly specific, highly sensitive diagnosis of cytomegalovirus status.

The PCR employed 60 Vbeta primers together with 13 Jbeta primers. Per the original methods: In a later analysis, of around 80 million unique beta chains, some 10 million appeared in at least two donors. Sequenced by immunoSEQ multiplex PCR; TCRdb stores in-frame clones only, minus some. V and J calls and clone size come straight from that table; D and trimming were deduced from the DNA. The sample records approximately 100,000 clones, approximately 80% being singletons. Worth noting for this clone: Its antigen is currently unknown.

Germline CDR1 reads GTSNPN; CDR2 reads SVGIG (reference sequence). This CDR3 spans 15 amino acids. Deletions cut 5 bases from V and 0 bases from J, with 14 bases between. The J gene is TRBJ2-4, the V gene TRBV30, with D maybe TRBD1 (6 bases). This TCR was recovered from a woman between 18 and 29 years old in good health and CMV-seropositive. The specimen was PBMCs. The CDR3 is CAWRRGRIAKNIQYF. The CDR3 coding sequence is TGTGCCTGGCGCAGGGGTCGAATAGCCAAAAACATTCAGTACTTC.